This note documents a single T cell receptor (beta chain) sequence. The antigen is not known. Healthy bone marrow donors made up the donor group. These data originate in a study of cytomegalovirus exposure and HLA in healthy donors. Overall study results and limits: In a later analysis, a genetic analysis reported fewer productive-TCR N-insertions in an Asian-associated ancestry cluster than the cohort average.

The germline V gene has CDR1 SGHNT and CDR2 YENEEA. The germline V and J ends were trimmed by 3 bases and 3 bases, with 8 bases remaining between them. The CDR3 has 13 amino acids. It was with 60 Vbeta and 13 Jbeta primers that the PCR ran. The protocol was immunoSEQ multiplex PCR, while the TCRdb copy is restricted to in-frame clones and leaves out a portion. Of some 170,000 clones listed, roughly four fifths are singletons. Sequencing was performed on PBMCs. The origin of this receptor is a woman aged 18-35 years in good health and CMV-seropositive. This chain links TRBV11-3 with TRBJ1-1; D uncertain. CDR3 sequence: CASSFAGDTEAFF. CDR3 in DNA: TGTGCCAGCAGCTTCGCCGGAGACACTGAAGCTTTCTTT. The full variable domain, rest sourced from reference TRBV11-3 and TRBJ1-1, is EAGVVQSPRYKIIEKKQPVAFWCNPISGHNTLYWYLQNLGQGPELLIRYENEEAVDDSQLPKDRFSAERLKGVDSTLKIQPAELGDSAVYLCASSFAGDTEAFFGQGTRLTVV.